This TCR beta chain was profiled in a study of PD-L1 blockade in urothelial cancer. TCRdb's copy holds only in-frame clones and misses some; the assay was immunoSEQ multiplex PCR. The profile covers around 43,000 clones, with roughly 84% appearing a single time and 20% to 30% taken by the ten largest. Time point specified: pretreatment peripheral blood. The length of the CDR3 is 17 residues. Looked up from germline, CDR1 is SGHNT and CDR2 is YENEEA. The V and J ends lost 5 bases and 3 bases, in that order; junction bases with no gene match: 12. The material was PBMCs, obtained around atezolizumab (anti-PD-L1) treatment. The sequence derives from a donor at least 40 years old with urothelial cancer. The chain recombines TRBV11-3 with TRBJ2-1; 8 bases are a match to TRBD2. The CDR3 DNA reads as TGTGCCAGCAGCCAAGCGATGACGGGAGGGCTCTACAATGAGCAGTTCTTC. As protein: CASSQAMTGGLYNEQFF.